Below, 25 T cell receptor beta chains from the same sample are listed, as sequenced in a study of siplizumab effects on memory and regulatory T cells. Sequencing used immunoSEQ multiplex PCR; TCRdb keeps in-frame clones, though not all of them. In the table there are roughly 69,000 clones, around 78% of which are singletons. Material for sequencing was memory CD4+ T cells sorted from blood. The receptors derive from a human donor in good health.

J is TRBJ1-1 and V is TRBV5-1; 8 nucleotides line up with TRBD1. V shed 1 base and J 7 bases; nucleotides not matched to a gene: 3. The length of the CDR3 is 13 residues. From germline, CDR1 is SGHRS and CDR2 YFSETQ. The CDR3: CASSLSTGGEAFF. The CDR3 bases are TGCGCCAGCAGCTTGTCTACAGGGGGTGAAGCTTTCTTT.

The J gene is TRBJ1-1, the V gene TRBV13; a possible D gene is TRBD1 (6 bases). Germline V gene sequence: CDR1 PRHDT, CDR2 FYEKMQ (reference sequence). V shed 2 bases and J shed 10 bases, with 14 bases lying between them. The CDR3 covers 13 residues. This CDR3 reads CASSLYEGGAAFF. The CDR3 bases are TGTGCCAGCAGCTTATACGAGGGGGGCGCAGCTTTCTTT.

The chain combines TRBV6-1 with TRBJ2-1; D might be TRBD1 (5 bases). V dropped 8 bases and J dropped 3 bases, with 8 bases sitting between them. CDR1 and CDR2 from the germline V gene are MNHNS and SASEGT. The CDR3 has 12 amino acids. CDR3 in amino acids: CASGHIYNEQFF. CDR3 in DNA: TGTGCCAGCGGACACATCTACAATGAGCAGTTCTTC.

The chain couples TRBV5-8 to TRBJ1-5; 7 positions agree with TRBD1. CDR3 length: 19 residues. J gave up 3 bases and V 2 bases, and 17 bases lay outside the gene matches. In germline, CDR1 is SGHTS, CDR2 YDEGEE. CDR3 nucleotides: TGTGCCAGCAGCTTAACCGGGACAGCACTCCCTAACAACAATCAGCCCCAGCATTTT. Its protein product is CASSLTGTALPNNNQPQHF.

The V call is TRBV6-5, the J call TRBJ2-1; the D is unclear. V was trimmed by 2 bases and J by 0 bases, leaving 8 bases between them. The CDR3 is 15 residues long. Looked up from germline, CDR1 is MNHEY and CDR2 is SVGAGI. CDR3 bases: TGTGCCAGCAGTTACCAGGTCAGCTCCTACAATGAGCAGTTCTTC. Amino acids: CASSYQVSSYNEQFF.

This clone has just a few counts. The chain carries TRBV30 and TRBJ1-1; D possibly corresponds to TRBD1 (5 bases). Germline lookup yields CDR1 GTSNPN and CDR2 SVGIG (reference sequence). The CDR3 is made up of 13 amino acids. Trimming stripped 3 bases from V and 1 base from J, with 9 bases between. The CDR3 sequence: CAWSSGANTEAFF. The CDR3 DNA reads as TGTGCCTGGAGCAGCGGGGCGAACACTGAAGCTTTCTTT.

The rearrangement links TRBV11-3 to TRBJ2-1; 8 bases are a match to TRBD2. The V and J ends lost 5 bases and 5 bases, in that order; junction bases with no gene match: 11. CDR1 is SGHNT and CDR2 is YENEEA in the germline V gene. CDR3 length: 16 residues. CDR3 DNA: TGTGCCAGCAGCGCCACGGGGAGCGGGGGAGACAATGAGCAGTTCTTC. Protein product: CASSATGSGGDNEQFF.

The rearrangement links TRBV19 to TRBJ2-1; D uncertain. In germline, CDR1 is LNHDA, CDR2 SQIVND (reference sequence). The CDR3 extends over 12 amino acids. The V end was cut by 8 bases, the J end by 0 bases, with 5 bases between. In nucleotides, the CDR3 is TGTGCCAGTCGAAGCTCCTACAATGAGCAGTTCTTC. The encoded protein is CASRSSYNEQFF. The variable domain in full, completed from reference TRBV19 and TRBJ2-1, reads DGGITQSPKYLFRKEGQNVTLSCEQNLNHDAMYWYRQDPGQGLRLIYYSQIVNDFQKGDIAEGYSVSREKKESFPLTVTSAQKNPTAFYLCASRSSYNEQFFGPGTRLTVL.

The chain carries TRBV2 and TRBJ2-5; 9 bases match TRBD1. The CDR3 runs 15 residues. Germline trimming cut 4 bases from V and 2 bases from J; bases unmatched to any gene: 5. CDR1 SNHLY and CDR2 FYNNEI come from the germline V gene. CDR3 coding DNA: TGTGCCAGCAGTGCCCGGGACAGGGTACAAGAGACCCAGTACTTC. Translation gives CASSARDRVQETQYF.

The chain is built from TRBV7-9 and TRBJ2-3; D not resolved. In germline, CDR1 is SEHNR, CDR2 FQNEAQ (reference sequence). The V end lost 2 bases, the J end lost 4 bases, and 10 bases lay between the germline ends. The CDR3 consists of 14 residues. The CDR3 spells CASSLRAAADTQYF. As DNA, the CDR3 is TGTGCCAGCAGCTTAAGGGCGGCTGCAGATACGCAGTATTTT.

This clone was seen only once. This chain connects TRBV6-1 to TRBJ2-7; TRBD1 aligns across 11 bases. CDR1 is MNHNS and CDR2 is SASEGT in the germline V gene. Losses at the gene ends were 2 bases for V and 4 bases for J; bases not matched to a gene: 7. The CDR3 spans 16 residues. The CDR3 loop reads CASSERGQGEGYEQYF. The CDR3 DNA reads TGTGCCAGCAGTGAAAGGGGACAGGGGGAAGGTTACGAGCAGTACTTC.

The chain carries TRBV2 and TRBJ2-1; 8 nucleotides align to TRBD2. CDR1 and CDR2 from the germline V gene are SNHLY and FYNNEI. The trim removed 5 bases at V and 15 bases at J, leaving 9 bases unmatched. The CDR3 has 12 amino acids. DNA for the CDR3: TGTGCCAGCAGTCCCCTAGCGGGCCACAGGTTCTTC. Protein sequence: CASSPLAGHRFF.

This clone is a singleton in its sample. DNA of the CDR3: TGTGCCAGCAGCGTAGTAGGGAACAATGAGCAGTTCTTC. Protein sequence: CASSVVGNNEQFF. This chain joins TRBV9 and TRBJ2-1; D is unresolved. V was clipped by 0 bases and J by 5 bases, with 6 bases between them. Germline loops: CDR1 SGDLS, CDR2 YYNGEE. CDR3 size: 13 residues.

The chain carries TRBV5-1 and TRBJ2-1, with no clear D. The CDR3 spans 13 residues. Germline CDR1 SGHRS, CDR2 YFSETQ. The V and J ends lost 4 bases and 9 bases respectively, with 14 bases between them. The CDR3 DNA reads TGCGCCAGCAGCCCGCCGGCAAGTGGTGAGCAGTTCTTC. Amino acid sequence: CASSPPASGEQFF.

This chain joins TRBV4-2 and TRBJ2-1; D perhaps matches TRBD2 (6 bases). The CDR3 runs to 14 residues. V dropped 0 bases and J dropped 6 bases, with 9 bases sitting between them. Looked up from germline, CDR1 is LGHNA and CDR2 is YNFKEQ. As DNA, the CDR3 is TGTGCCAGCAGCCAAGATTGGGAGGCCAATGAGCAGTTCTTC. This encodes CASSQDWEANEQFF.

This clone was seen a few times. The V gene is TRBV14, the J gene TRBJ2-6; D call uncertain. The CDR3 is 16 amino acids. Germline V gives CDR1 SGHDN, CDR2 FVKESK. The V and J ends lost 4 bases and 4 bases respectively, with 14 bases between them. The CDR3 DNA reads TGTGCCAGCAGCCCGGTACATTTTTCAGGGGCCAACGTCCTGACTTTC. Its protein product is CASSPVHFSGANVLTF. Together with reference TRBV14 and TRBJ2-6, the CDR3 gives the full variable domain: EAGVTQFPSHSVIEKGQTVTLRCDPISGHDNLYWYRRVMGKEIKFLLHFVKESKQDESGMPNNRFLAERTGGTYSTLKVQPAELEDSGVYFCASSPVHFSGANVLTFGAGSRLTVL.

The DNA of the CDR3 is TGTGCCAGCTCACCACCTATGGGGGGCGGACAGCCCCAGCATTTT. This encodes CASSPPMGGGQPQHF. The chain combines TRBV18 with TRBJ1-5; possibly TRBD1 for D (6 bases). The CDR3 length is 15 residues. V was pared by 0 bases and J by 7 bases, with 13 bases between. In germline, CDR1 is KGHSH, CDR2 LQKENI. Together with reference TRBV18 and TRBJ1-5, the CDR3 gives the full variable domain: NAGVMQNPRHLVRRRGQEARLRCSPMKGHSHVYWYRQLPEEGLKFMVYLQKENIIDESGMPKERFSAEFPKEGPSILRIQQVVRGDSAAYFCASSPPMGGGQPQHFGDGTRLSIL.

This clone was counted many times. The DNA of the CDR3 is TGCGCCAGCGCAACAGGGTCGGGAGGCTACACCTTC. Translated, it gives CASATGSGGYTF. This rearrangement joins TRBV5-1 to TRBJ1-2, with TRBD1 as a possible D gene (6 bases). The CDR3 covers 12 residues. V lost 7 bases to trimming and J lost 8 bases, with 15 bases between them. Germline loops: CDR1 SGHRS, CDR2 YFSETQ.

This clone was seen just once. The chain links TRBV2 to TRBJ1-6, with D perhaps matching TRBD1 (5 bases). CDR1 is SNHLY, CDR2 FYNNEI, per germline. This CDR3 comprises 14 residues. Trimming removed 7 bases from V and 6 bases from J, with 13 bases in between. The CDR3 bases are TGTGCCAGCAACGAGGGACCGCGTAATTCACCCCTCCACTTT. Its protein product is CASNEGPRNSPLHF.

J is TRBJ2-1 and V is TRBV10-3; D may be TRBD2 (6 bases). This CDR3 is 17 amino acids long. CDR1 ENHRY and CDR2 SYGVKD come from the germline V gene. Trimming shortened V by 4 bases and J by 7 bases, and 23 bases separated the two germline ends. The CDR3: CAISGARSGLGGNEQFF. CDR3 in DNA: TGTGCCATCAGTGGGGCGCGAAGCGGCCTTGGAGGGAATGAGCAGTTCTTC.

This CDR3 reads CSVDLPPGGTGELFF. DNA of the CDR3: TGCAGCGTTGACCTCCCACCGGGGGGAACCGGGGAGCTGTTTTTT. The chain recombines TRBV29-1 with TRBJ2-2, with TRBD2 matching over 7 bases. Germline lookup yields CDR1 SQVTM and CDR2 ANQGSEA. This CDR3 spans 15 amino acids. V dropped 3 bases and J dropped 5; count of bases not matched to a gene: 9.

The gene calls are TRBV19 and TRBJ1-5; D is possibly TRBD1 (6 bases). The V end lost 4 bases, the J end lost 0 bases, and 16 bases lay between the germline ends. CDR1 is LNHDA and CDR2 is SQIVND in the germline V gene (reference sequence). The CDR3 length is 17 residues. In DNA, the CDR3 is TGTGCCAGTAGTACGGGAGGACAGACGCATAGCAATCAGCCCCAGCATTTT. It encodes CASSTGGQTHSNQPQHF.

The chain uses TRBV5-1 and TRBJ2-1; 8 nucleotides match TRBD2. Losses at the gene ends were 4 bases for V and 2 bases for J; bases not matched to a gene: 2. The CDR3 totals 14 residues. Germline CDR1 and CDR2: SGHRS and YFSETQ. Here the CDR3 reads CASSMRGAYNEQFF. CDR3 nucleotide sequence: TGCGCCAGCAGCATGCGGGGGGCCTACAATGAGCAGTTCTTC.

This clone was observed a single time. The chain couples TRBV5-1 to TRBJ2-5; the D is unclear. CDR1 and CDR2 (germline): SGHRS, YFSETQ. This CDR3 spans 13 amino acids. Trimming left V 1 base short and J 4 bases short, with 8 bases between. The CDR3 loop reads CASSLRSTETQYF. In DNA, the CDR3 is TGCGCCAGCAGCTTGCGGTCTACAGAGACCCAGTACTTC.

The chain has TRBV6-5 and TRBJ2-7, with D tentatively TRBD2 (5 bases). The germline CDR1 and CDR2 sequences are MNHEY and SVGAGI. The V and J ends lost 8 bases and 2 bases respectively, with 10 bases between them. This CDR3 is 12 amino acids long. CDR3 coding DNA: TGTGCCAGCGCGGGCCAAGCCTACGAGCAGTACTTC. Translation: CASAGQAYEQYF.